The T cell receptor beta chain under discussion was sequenced for a study of shared clonotypes between healthy human individuals. Sequencing was performed on unsorted PBMC DNA using ten immunoSEQ deep assay plates. Methods used by the authors: Junction-only immunoSEQ data arrived without quality scores, meaning filtering differed. Sequenced by immunoSEQ multiplex PCR; TCRdb stores in-frame clones only, minus some. For V, J and clone size, that table is used; D and trimming come from the DNA. The sample carries 470,000 or so clones, roughly 80% recorded once. A remark on this clone: It is likely a read error: a sequence one base away is far more abundant.

Those who donated, Caucasian adults without exception, all lived in Nashville, Tennessee. From germline, CDR1 is MGHDK and CDR2 SYGVNS. This CDR3 has 14 residues. The rearrangement links TRBV25-1 to TRBJ2-5; TRBD2 might be the D (5 bases). The sequence was obtained from a woman in her thirties or forties in good health. Some clones in this sample may be carry-over from other donors' samples. Sequencing was performed on PBMCs. CDR3 sequence reads: CTSSESRDQETQYF. DNA of the CDR3: TGTACCAGCAGTGAATCGAGGGACCAAGAGACCCAGTACTTC.